This entry is about one T cell receptor beta chain. Its matching antigen is unknown. This record comes from a study of T cell repertoires in cytomegalovirus infection. General study results and limits: Summed frequency of public TCR beta families distinguished CMV carriers with the relevant HLA.

The CDR3 runs to 13 residues. Germline assignment: CDR1 DFQATT and CDR2 SNEGSKA (reference sequence). V lost 3 bases to trimming and J lost 1 base, with 10 bases between them. MiXCR, applied by TCRdb to the reads, yields one record per CDR3 protein. Among about 100,000 distinct CDR3 sequences listed, roughly 39% were seen once. The source is a human donor in good health (CMV status not recorded). Some clones in this sample may be carry-over from other donors' samples. V and J are TRBV20-1 and TRBJ2-7, with a weak D call TRBD2 (6 bases). The sample in question was CD8+ T cells from cultured PBMCs, obtained from culture after CMV antigen stimulation. The CDR3 spells CSASGGGSYEQYF. In DNA, the CDR3 is TGCAGTGCTAGCGGGGGAGGATCCTACGAGCAGTACTTC.